This TCR beta chain was identified during a study of Ad26.COV2.S vaccination and SARS-CoV-2 variants. The germline CDR1 and CDR2 sequences are SGHNT and YYREEE (reference sequence). This CDR3 has 13 residues. V lost 4 bases and J lost 9, with 14 bases in between. Treatment described: roughly 19 received Ad26.COV2.S at low or high dose, single or two shots; 5 received placebo; per-sample allocation not given. Specimen acquisition occurred on day 63 following the initial vaccine or placebo injection. Generated by immunoSEQ multiplex PCR, the TCRdb table keeps only in-frame clones and is missing some. The sample comprises about 320,000 clones, approximately 80% of which are singletons, and 2% to 2.5% rests with the top ten.

The material was peripheral blood, obtained in a trial of Ad26.COV2.S vaccine versus placebo. The receptor was derived from a person between 18 and 60 years old who received the Ad26.COV2.S COVID-19 vaccine or a placebo. This rearrangement joins TRBV5-4 to TRBJ1-5; D is unresolved. CDR3 coding DNA: TGTGCCAGCAGCGCTGACCCGGTGAGGCCCCAGCATTTT. Encoded protein: CASSADPVRPQHF.